A single sample is the source of the 2 T cell receptor beta chains below, sequenced in a study of identical twins. TCRdb reprocessed the 5' RACE reads with MiXCR, giving one entry per CDR3 protein. This table holds about 260,000 distinct CDR3 sequences, roughly 7% found once. A further study also used this sample, focusing on yellow fever vaccine responses in identical twins.

The sequenced sample consisted of memory (CD45RO+) T cells sorted from blood. The receptors stem from a woman under 30 in good health.

In this sample, this clonotype turned up a few times. This chain connects TRBV6-1 to TRBJ2-6, with D maybe TRBD1 (6 bases). The CDR3 runs 15 residues. The V gene's germline CDR1 is MNHNS and CDR2 SASEGT. V was pared by 8 bases and J by 0 bases, with 11 bases between. CDR3 in amino acids: CASGGQSSGANVLTF. For the CDR3, the DNA is TGTGCCAGCGGAGGACAGAGCTCTGGGGCCAACGTCCTGACTTTC.

The genes are TRBV28 and TRBJ1-5; a weak D match, TRBD1 (5 bases). Trimming stripped 2 bases from V and 7 bases from J, with 15 bases between. The CDR3 is 15 residues long. Germline values: CDR1 MDHEN, CDR2 SYDVKM. CDR3 sequence: CASSLTREWGQPQHF. The CDR3 coding sequence is TGTGCCAGCAGTTTAACCAGGGAATGGGGCCAGCCCCAGCATTTT.